Listed below are T cell receptor beta chains from one sample, sequenced in a study of control samples from healthy donors and cancer patients. Using immunoSEQ multiplex PCR, the repertoire was profiled, and TCRdb retains in-frame clones only, with some absent. This sample carries 100,000 to 150,000 clones, approximately 92% of them seen once, and the ten largest clones take 0.55% to 0.6%. The sequenced sample consisted of PBMCs. Receptors were obtained from a man at least 80 years old with head and neck cancer. Each CDR3 is given without its conserved first and last residue.

J,V,CDR3
TRBJ1-1,TRBV30,AGRPQVTSTEAF
TRBJ1-3,TRBV6-6,ATRTGRPSSGNTIY
TRBJ2-3,TRBV5-4,ASSPFELTDTQY
TRBJ2-2,TRBV12-3/TRBV12-4,ASTLARTGELF
TRBJ1-1,TRBV19,ASSSGTEAF
TRBJ2-3,TRBV5-4,ASSQLAHWADTQY
TRBJ1-2,TRBV3-1/TRBV3-2,ASTHRGGPNYGYT
TRBJ2-1,TRBV6-2/TRBV6-3,ASSHRRGKDNEQF
TRBJ1-6,TRBV7-9,ASSFYGQGLNSPLH
TRBJ2-7,TRBV5-1,ASSLLGYEQY
TRBJ1-5,TRBV7-2,ASSLDRGYQPQH
TRBJ1-4,TRBV30,AWRIPGQGEEKLF
TRBJ1-2,TRBV19,ASSDPGGPYGYT
TRBJ2-3,TRBV9,ASSVGGGPDTQY
TRBJ2-1,TRBV5-1,ASSPMVAHSYNEQF
TRBJ1-1,TRBV9,ASSAGTPYTEAF
TRBJ2-7,TRBV5-5,ASSFARSSSYEQY
TRBJ2-3,TRBV7-9,ASSLAGSDTQY